The clone carrying this T cell receptor beta chain was found once. Libraries were prepared by immunoSEQ multiplex PCR; TCRdb keeps only in-frame clonotypes and omits some of them. Here the sample spans approximately 200,000 clones, less than 85% being singletons. This record belongs to a study of blood T cell repertoires in COVID-19. About the study: The United States, Italy and Spain supplied acute and convalescent COVID-19 samples. T cells, B-cell-depleted T cells, or PBMCs supplied cDNA or gDNA.

Adults between about 18 and 95 years of age took part from 20 to 25 US areas. In Cohort 3, a recovered donor had either two negative PCRs, clearance, or symptom resolution. Germline CDR1 SGHAT, CDR2 FQNNGV. Trimming cost V 0 bases and J 13 bases, with 15 bases left between them. The CDR3 has 14 amino acids. This TCR derives from a man between 35 and 55 years old who had recovered from COVID-19. This chain joins TRBV11-2 and TRBJ1-4, with D possibly being TRBD1 (6 bases). Sequences were obtained from PBMCs or T cells enriched from blood (not recorded which). The DNA for the CDR3 is TGTGCCAGCAGCTTAGACCCCTTCCGACAGGCACTGTTTTTT. Translating gives CASSLDPFRQALFF. Supplemented by reference TRBV11-2 and TRBJ1-4, the full variable domain reads EAGVAQSPRYKIIEKRQSVAFWCNPISGHATLYWYQQILGQGPKLLIQFQNNGVVDDSQLPKDRFSAERLKGVDSTLKIQPAKLEDSAVYLCASSLDPFRQALFFGSGTQLSVL.